Below, one T cell receptor (beta chain) is given with its context. The sample is drawn from a study of OX40 agonist ivuxolimab in advanced cancers. Study background: The drug used for patients, ivuxolimab, was an agonistic anti-OX40 (CD134) antibody. Every 2 weeks, ivuxolimab was infused into the patients intravenously at between 0.01 and 10 mg/kg.

At cycle 4 day 1, cycle 7 day 1, and baseline, blood was sampled. Profiled with immunoSEQ multiplex PCR; TCRdb holds only in-frame clones, not every one. The sample includes some 100,000 clones, about 85% of them seen just once. The germline V gene encodes CDR1 MDHEN and CDR2 SYDVKM. CDR3 length: 10 residues. The V end lost 5 bases, the J end lost 3 bases, and 2 bases lay between the germline ends. Sequenced here: CD4+ or CD8+ T cells sorted from blood, sampled in a trial of the OX40 agonist ivuxolimab. The TCR originated in an adult with an advanced solid tumor such as melanoma, head and neck, liver or kidney cancer. The chain links TRBV28 to TRBJ2-7; the D is unclear. The DNA of the CDR3 is TGTGCCAGCAGTAACTACGAGCAGTACTTC. Translated, it gives CASSNYEQYF.